The source of this T cell receptor beta chain is a study of prognosis after radiotherapy for stage I lung cancer. Germline V lookup: CDR1 SGHRS, CDR2 YFSETQ. Trimming stripped 4 bases from V and 4 bases from J, with 15 bases between. This CDR3 comprises 15 residues. This clonotype was seen at least ten times. Amplification of TCR beta CDR3 from genomic DNA used two-round multiplex PCR. With primers specific to each TRBV and TRBJ gene, the first-round PCR was performed. From the multiplex PCR reads, TCRdb called clonotypes with MiXCR, one entry per CDR3 protein. The repertoire holds 15,000 to 20,000 distinct CDR3 sequences, with approximately 26% as singletons.

The receptor was isolated from a donor over 45 with non-small cell lung cancer. This specimen was PBMCs, taken before or after stereotactic body radiation therapy (not recorded which). The chain links TRBV5-1 to TRBJ2-1; either TRBD1 or TRBD2 may fit D (5 bases each). CDR3 DNA: TGCGCCAGCAGCCCTACCGGGACGGCTTACAATGAGCAGTTCTTC. This translates into CASSPTGTAYNEQFF.